Presented here are 4 T cell receptor beta chains from one specimen sequenced in a study of blood T cell repertoires in COVID-19. TCRdb's table, derived via immunoSEQ multiplex PCR, lists solely in-frame clones and lacks some. This sample carries about half a million clones, about 88% of them seen once, and the ten largest clones take about 1%. The sequencing sample was made of peripheral blood. The source is a man younger than 35 with COVID-19, enrolled during active disease.

The chain couples TRBV25-1 to TRBJ2-1, with 10 positions matching TRBD2. From germline, CDR1 is MGHDK and CDR2 SYGVNS. The length of the CDR3 is 13 residues. With 4 bases clipped from V and 10 bases from J, the junction kept 4 bases outside the gene matches. DNA of the CDR3: TGTGCCAGCAGTGTGGGAGCGGGAGGGGAGCAGTTCTTC. Protein product: CASSVGAGGEQFF.

This chain links TRBV27 with TRBJ1-6, with D tentatively TRBD1 (5 bases). The length of the CDR3 is 14 residues. Deletions cut 5 bases from V and 7 bases from J, with 12 bases between. Per germline, CDR1 MNHEY and CDR2 SMNVEV (reference sequence). The CDR3 coding sequence is TGTGCCAGCAGTCCGGGGGGGGTGAATTCACCCCTCCACTTT. Translated, it gives CASSPGGVNSPLHF.

The table lists this clone with a few counts. The CDR3 sequence: CASSPGDTTYEQYF. For the CDR3, the DNA is TGTGCCAGCTCACCCGGGGACACAACCTACGAGCAGTACTTC. V usage is TRBV18 and J usage is TRBJ2-7; TRBD1 is a possible D gene (6 bases). Looked up from germline, CDR1 is KGHSH and CDR2 is LQKENI. The CDR3 has 14 amino acids. Trimming pared 3 bases from V and 2 bases from J, leaving 11 bases between.

The chain recombines TRBV27 with TRBJ2-6, with D perhaps TRBD2 (5 bases). CDR3 length: 15 residues. Germline V lookup: CDR1 MNHEY, CDR2 SMNVEV (reference sequence). Trimming shortened V by 1 base and J by 2 bases, and 6 bases separated the two germline ends. In DNA form, the CDR3 reads TGTGCCAGCAGTTTATGGGGAGCTGGGGCCAACGTCCTGACTTTC. Protein product: CASSLWGAGANVLTF.